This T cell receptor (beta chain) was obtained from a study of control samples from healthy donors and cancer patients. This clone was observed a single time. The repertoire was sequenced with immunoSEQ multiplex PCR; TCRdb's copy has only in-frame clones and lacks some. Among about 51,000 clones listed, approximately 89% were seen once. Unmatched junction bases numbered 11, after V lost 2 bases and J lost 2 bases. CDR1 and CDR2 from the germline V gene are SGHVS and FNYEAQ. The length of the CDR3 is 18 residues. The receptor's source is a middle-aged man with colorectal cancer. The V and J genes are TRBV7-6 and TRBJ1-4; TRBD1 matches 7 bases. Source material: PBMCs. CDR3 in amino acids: CASSLSRQGGRTNEKLFF. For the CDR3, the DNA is TGTGCCAGCAGCTTAAGTCGGCAGGGGGGGCGGACTAATGAAAAACTGTTTTTT. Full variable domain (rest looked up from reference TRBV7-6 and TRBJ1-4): GAGVSQSPRYKVTKRGQDVALRCDPISGHVSLYWYRQALGQGPEFLTYFNYEAQQDKSGLPNDRFSAERPEGSISTLTIQRTEQRDSAMYRCASSLSRQGGRTNEKLFFGSGTQLSVL.